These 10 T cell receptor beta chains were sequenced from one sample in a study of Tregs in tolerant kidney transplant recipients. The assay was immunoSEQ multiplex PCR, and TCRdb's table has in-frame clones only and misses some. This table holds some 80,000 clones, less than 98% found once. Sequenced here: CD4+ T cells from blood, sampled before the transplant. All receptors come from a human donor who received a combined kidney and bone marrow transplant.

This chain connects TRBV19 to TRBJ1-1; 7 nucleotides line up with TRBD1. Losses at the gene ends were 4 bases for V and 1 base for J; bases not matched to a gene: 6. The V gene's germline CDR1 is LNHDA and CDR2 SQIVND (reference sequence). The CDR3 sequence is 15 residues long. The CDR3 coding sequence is TGTGCCAGTAGTACCCAACAGGGGTCGAACACTGAAGCTTTCTTT. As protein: CASSTQQGSNTEAFF.

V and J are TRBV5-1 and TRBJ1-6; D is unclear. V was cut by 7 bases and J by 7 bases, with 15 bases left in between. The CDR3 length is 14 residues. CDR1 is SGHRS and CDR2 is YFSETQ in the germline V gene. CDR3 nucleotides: TGCGCCAGCGGAATTGGGCTGATCAATTCACCCCTCCACTTT. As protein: CASGIGLINSPLHF.

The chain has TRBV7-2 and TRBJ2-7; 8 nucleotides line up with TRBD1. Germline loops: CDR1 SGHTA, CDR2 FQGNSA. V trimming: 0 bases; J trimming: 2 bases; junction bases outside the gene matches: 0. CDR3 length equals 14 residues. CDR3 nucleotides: TGTGCCAGCAGCTTAGCGACAGGGGCCTACGAGCAGTACTTC. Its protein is CASSLATGAYEQYF.

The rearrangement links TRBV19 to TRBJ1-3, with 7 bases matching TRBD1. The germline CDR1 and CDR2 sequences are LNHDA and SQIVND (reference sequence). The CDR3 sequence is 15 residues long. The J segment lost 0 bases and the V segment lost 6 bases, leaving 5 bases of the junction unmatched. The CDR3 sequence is CASSRTGLSGNTIYF. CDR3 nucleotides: TGTGCCAGTAGCAGGACAGGACTCTCTGGAAACACCATATATTTT.

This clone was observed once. Written as DNA, the CDR3 is TGTGCCAGCATTGGGCCAAACACAGATACGCAGTATTTT. It encodes CASIGPNTDTQYF. The V gene is TRBV6-5, the J gene TRBJ2-3; the D is unclear. Germline assignment: CDR1 MNHEY and CDR2 SVGAGI. Between the trimmed V and J ends, which lost 7 bases and 2 bases, there was a span of 10 bases. The CDR3 consists of 13 residues.

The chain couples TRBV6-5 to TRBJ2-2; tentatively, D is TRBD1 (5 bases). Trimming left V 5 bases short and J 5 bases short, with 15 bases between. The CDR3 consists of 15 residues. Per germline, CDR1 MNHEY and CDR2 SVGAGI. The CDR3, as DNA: TGTGCCAGCAGTCAGGACACTTTGTGGACCGGGGAGCTGTTTTTT. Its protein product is CASSQDTLWTGELFF.

CDR3 DNA: TGTGCCAGCAGCCGAGTCGACTCCCGGACAAACTACGAGCAGTACTTC. Amino acids: CASSRVDSRTNYEQYF. This rearrangement joins TRBV7-6 to TRBJ2-7; D may be TRBD1 (5 bases). Germline CDR1 and CDR2: SGHVS and FNYEAQ. The CDR3 runs to 16 residues. V lost 5 bases and J 3 bases, leaving 20 bases between the germline ends.

The CDR3 coding sequence is TGTGCCAGCAGTCTTGGGGCAACCGGATTGTCCAAAAACATTCAGTACTTC. As protein: CASSLGATGLSKNIQYF. The V call is TRBV5-6, the J call TRBJ2-4; possible D gene TRBD1, 5 bases. Looked up from germline, CDR1 is SGHDT and CDR2 is YYEEEE. This CDR3 spans 17 amino acids. V lost 5 bases, J lost 2 bases, and 20 bases lay in between.

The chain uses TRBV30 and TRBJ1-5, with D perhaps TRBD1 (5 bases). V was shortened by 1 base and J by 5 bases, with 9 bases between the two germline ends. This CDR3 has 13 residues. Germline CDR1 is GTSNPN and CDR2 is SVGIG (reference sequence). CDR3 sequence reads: CAWSDGGYQPQHF. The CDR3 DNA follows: TGTGCCTGGAGTGATGGGGGGTATCAGCCCCAGCATTTT.

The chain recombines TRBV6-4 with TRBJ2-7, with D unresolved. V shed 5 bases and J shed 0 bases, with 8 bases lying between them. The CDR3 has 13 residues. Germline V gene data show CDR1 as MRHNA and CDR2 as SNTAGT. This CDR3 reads CASSRKSSYEQYF. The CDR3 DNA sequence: TGTGCCAGCAGTCGTAAGAGCTCCTACGAGCAGTACTTC.